The following is a T cell receptor (beta chain) sequence with its context. Its binding antigen is unknown. No much larger clonotype is one base removed from it; base qualities were not supplied. The same CDR3 can be traced to other DNA sequences in this sample. The library was obtained by the immunoSEQ multiplex PCR assay. As stored in TCRdb, this immuneACCESS dataset retains in-frame rearrangements with V and J assigned. A fraction of the clones does not appear; measured against another copy, unresolved V genes explain less than half of the discrepancy, and the remainder lacks a known reason. This sample gives around 70,000 clones in total; over 80% of them show up just once. The top ten constitute less than 2.5% of the sample. The data are from a study of T cell changes during pregnancy in multiple sclerosis (dated 2019 in TCRdb). Regarding the complete study: The study looked at changes in the T cell repertoire across pregnancy in women with multiple sclerosis.

Between the V and J ends, shortened by 2 bases and 5 bases respectively, the junction contains 10 bases. CDR1 and CDR2 (LGHNA, YNFKEQ) derive from the germline V gene. Taken from cysteine to phenylalanine, the CDR3 has 14 residues. The retained sequence is limited to the CDR3, 42 bases, with the frame set at the first base. The clonotype was recovered from a female donor with multiple sclerosis, enrolled in a pregnancy study. The chain is assembled from TRBV4-2 and TRBJ2-1, with the identity of the D gene unclear. This material consisted of peripheral blood, taken before pregnancy. For the CDR3, the sequence is CASSQLLEDNEQFF. At the DNA level, the sequence is TGTGCCAGCAGCCAACTTCTAGAGGACAATGAGCAGTTCTTC.